This T cell receptor beta chain was observed in a study of regulatory T cells in long-lasting Graves disease (dated by TCRdb to about 2021). About the investigation overall: Patients with newly diagnosed Graves' disease had been on antithyroid drugs for under 3 months. This study used TCR sequencing and RNA sequencing of peripheral blood to compare persistent Graves' disease patients against newly diagnosed Graves' disease patients. The study took place in China and was registered as a clinical trial. A total of roughly 35 samples underwent TCR sequencing: roughly 13 from persistent and some 20 from newly diagnosed Graves' disease patients. Points the paper makes about the study in general: Compared with newly diagnosed patients, patients with persistent Graves' disease had lower TCR Shannon entropy and fewer highly expanded clones, which suggests clonal expansion. The authors acknowledged the small sample size as a limitation that may reduce accuracy. Persistent disease showed preferential use of TRBV28, TRBJ1-2 and TRBJ2-5, whereas newly diagnosed disease favored TRBV20-1 and TRBJ2-1. Peripheral blood alone was examined, since thyroid tissue, which constituted the primary lesion, could not be accessed. Persistent patients shared more public clonotypes among themselves (around 2,500) than newly diagnosed patients did (about 1,000). Only the TCR beta chain was sequenced and analyzed.

Turning to this clonotype: Its antigen is unknown. No much larger clone is present one base from it, and per-base qualities are unavailable.

In the paper's terms, the time point label means: newly diagnosed GD, antithyroid drugs for less than 3 months. For both TCR sequencing and RNA sequencing, RNA was extracted from PBMCs in TRIzol. Graves' disease was diagnosed according to American Thyroid Association guidelines. Patients for the study were recruited at an endocrinology department in Xi'an, China. From each patient, around 9.3 milliliters of peripheral blood was collected into an EDTA anticoagulant tube. Ficoll Paque Plus density gradient separation was used to isolate PBMCs, and no further T cell sorting was done. An Agilent 2100 Bioanalyzer and agarose gel were used to check RNA quality, and a NanoDrop 2000 was used to measure RNA concentration. Reading the germline V gene gives CDR1 SGHRS and CDR2 YFSETQ. The CDR3 spans 15 residues, from the cysteine through the phenylalanine. The read is trimmed to its CDR3 DNA, 45 bases read in frame from base 1. The junction shows trimming of 4 bases on V and 5 bases on J, plus 18 bases between the germline ends.

Preparation of the library involved multiplex PCR. The sequencing machine was an Illumina HiSeq 4000. iRepertoire HTBI primers and Arm-PCR amplification of CDR3 regions were used to construct TCR beta libraries. PCR products were gel purified before sequencing. The authors' analysis ran thus. Across samples, about 64 TRBV and roughly 15 TRBJ segments were identified and used for gene usage analysis of CDR3 amino acid clonotypes. Filtered high-quality paired reads were merged into contigs using COPE and FqMerger. Contigs were aligned with BLAST to IMGT TRBV, TRBD and TRBJ reference genes, and CDR3 was defined per IMGT. Clonotypes above 0.1% frequency were classified as highly expanded clones. Shannon entropy served as the measure of repertoire diversity, while the Gini coefficient captured V-J evenness. A clonotype found in more than one individual was treated as public. Through fastp at Q25 and MiXCR, TCRdb rebuilt clones from the public reads, retaining in-frame beta chains. Entries are consolidated by CDR3 protein sequence, retaining the most common genes and DNA. These V and J calls are TCRdb output, not the study's own analysis. The sample includes approximately 400,000 distinct CDR3 sequences, with about 15% observed a single time. Of the sample, 16% is held by the ten largest clones.

This sample was shared with a second study, whose subject was T cells in Graves' hyperthyroidism and ophthalmopathy. The second study's authors report: Graves' hyperthyroidism was defined as stable when no progression to ophthalmopathy occurred over 18 months of follow-up. The hyperthyroidism patients were between 18 and 65 years old and newly diagnosed, with a disease duration of less than 2 months. Patients with uncontrolled infections, other autoimmune diseases, pregnancy or lactation were excluded. Clinical symptoms, serum thyroxine and TRAb, thyroid ultrasound, and orbital computed tomography formed the basis for the diagnoses. The first round of RT-PCR for the TCR CDR3 was performed with the HTBI primer set and the Qiagen OneStep RT-PCR kit. Most expanded thyroid clonotypes (frequency above 0.001) were also detected in blood, suggesting blood repertoires may reflect thyroid immune responses. A model built on a 13 V-J signature distinguished ophthalmopathy from stable hyperthyroidism, reaching around 88% sensitivity and 81.08% specificity in cross-validation and 80%/75% in testing. During validation, the model predicted progression to ophthalmopathy a median of roughly six months ahead of onset, with roughly 65% sensitivity and about 75% specificity. A discovery cohort of about 95 patients, 43 with Graves' ophthalmopathy and 55 to 60 with stable Graves' hyperthyroidism, was used to find distinguishing TCR V-J signatures. An independent validation cohort of around 19 hyperthyroidism patients and about 16 patients who later progressed to ophthalmopathy tested prospective prediction of ophthalmopathy. The roughly 100 discovery patients were randomly divided into training and test sets at a 7:3 ratio. In addition, the study compared T-cell repertoires in thyroid tissue and in blood from six Graves' hyperthyroidism patients. Once sampling was done, hyperthyroidism patients were given methimazole at a starting dose of 30 mg daily, whereas ophthalmopathy patients were given high-dose intravenous methylprednisolone. Libraries were constructed in a second round of multiplex PCR, after which size selection and purification were performed. Sequencing of the libraries was done on an Illumina HiSeq2000 using paired-end 100 bp reads. SOAPnuke was used to process the raw data, throwing out any read that contained adapters or uncalled bases, had a mean Phred below 15, or lacked an exact constant-primer or identifier match. COPE v1.2.5 was used to merge high-quality paired reads, and clonotypes were defined as unique nucleotide sequences. Clonotypes were aligned to IMGT TRBV, TRBD and TRBJ reference segments using MiTCR v1.1. Analysis was restricted to V-J combinations with a frequency above 0.0001, which covered over 98% of repertoires. The TCS score was defined as the ratio of F50 (clonal expansion) to E x V (chaos), calculated using BLOSUM62-based TCRdist between CDR3 peptides within each V-J. Welch's t-statistics and random forest reduced 450 to 600 V-J features to 13, which were used in a naive Bayes classifier (R e1071). Sample size was not statistically predetermined, and investigators were not blinded to group allocation. According to the paper, TCR Vbeta CDR3 sequencing was carried out on 135 peripheral blood samples, which came from approximately 41 ophthalmopathy, roughly 75 hyperthyroidism and roughly 17 progressor patients.

The TCR was taken from a woman aged 30 to 39 with Graves disease. Donor details come from another sample of the same person, matched by shared clones. Recombination joined TRBV5-1 with TRBJ2-5; tentative D gene TRBD2, with 6 bases matching. The material sequenced was peripheral blood mononuclear cells (PBMCs), taken at new diagnosis, from a patient treated with antithyroid drugs. At the DNA level, the sequence is TGCGCCAGCAGCGCCCAGCCGGAGGGGCGGGAGACCCAGTACTTC. Its protein reads: CASSAQPEGRETQYF. Where the CDR3 stops, the reference TRBV5-1 and TRBJ2-5 genes take over; the full variable domain is KAGVTQTPRYLIKTRGQQVTLSCSPISGHRSVSWYQQTPGQGLQFLFEYFSETQRNKGNFPGRFSGRQFSNSRSEMNVSTLELGDSALYLCASSAQPEGRETQYFGPGTRLLVL.